A single sample gave rise to the 20 T cell receptor beta chains below, sequenced in a study of T cells in Graves' hyperthyroidism and ophthalmopathy. RNA transcripts served as the template for amplifying TCR beta CDR3 regions. Carried out on the TCR CDR3, a first-round RT-PCR used the HTBI primer set. Each CDR3 protein is one row after TCRdb ran MiXCR on the multiplex PCR reads. In the table there are 90,000 to 120,000 distinct CDR3 sequences, more than 15% of which are singletons. Sample: blood. All receptors derive from a woman aged 50 to 60 with Graves' hyperthyroidism.

This clonotype was seen at least ten times. The chain links TRBV24-1 to TRBJ2-5, with D perhaps matching TRBD2 (6 bases). The V gene lost 2 bases and the J gene lost 4 bases, with 16 bases spanning the gap. The CDR3 length is 16 residues. Germline V gene lookup returns CDR1 KGHDR and CDR2 SFDVKD. CDR3 DNA sequence: TGTGCCACCAGTGATTCCATAGCGGAGGGTTTAGAGACCCAGTACTTC. Protein: CATSDSIAEGLETQYF.

This clonotype came up many times. The CDR3 region is CASSFNMLGQPQHF. CDR3 coding DNA: TGTGCCAGCAGTTTTAATATGCTTGGTCAGCCCCAGCATTTT. The chain combines TRBV12-3 or TRBV12-4 with TRBJ1-5; D is undetermined. CDR3 size: 14 residues. Trimming cost V 3 bases and J 6 bases, with 12 bases left between them.

This clonotype came up many times. The CDR3 nucleotides read TGTGCCAGCAGCCCCGGTGGGACAGTCGTTTCGGAGCAGTACTTC. It yields the protein CASSPGGTVVSEQYF. The chain uses TRBV11-1 and TRBJ2-7, with 7 bases fitting TRBD1. The CDR3 totals 15 residues. Germline CDR1 reads SGHAT; CDR2 reads FQDESV (reference sequence). With V trimmed by 5 bases and J by 7 bases, 14 bases remained unmatched.

Many counts were recorded for this clonotype. The genes are TRBV3-1 and TRBJ1-5, with D perhaps TRBD1 (6 bases). Germline V lookup: CDR1 LGHDT, CDR2 YNNKEL (reference sequence). This CDR3 is 14 amino acids long. Trimming took off 0 bases at V and 6 bases at J, with 9 bases between the two ends. CDR3 residues: CASSQESGVQPQHF. The CDR3 DNA is TGTGCCAGCAGCCAAGAGTCAGGGGTTCAGCCCCAGCATTTT.

At least ten counts were recorded for this clonotype. The V call is TRBV28, the J call TRBJ2-6, with D unresolved. V was pared by 6 bases and J by 0 bases, with 3 bases between. The CDR3 totals 13 residues. CDR1 is MDHEN, CDR2 SYDVKM, per germline. The CDR3 nucleotides are TGTGCCAGCAGGTACTCTGGGGCCAACGTCCTGACTTTC. This encodes CASRYSGANVLTF.

This clonotype was picked up many times. The rearrangement joins TRBV11-2 to TRBJ2-1; 13 bases are shared with TRBD2. The CDR3 spans 15 residues. V gave up 5 bases and J gave up 8 bases; unmatched junction bases: 6. Germline-derived CDR1 and CDR2 are SGHAT and FQNNGV. Here the CDR3 DNA reads TGTGCCAGCAGCACGGGACTAGCGGGACTCTATGAGCAGTTCTTC. Protein: CASSTGLAGLYEQFF.

This clonotype was observed at least ten times. This chain links TRBV3-1 with TRBJ2-2, with no clear D. Germline V gives CDR1 LGHDT, CDR2 YNNKEL (reference sequence). The CDR3 has 14 amino acids. Trimming shortened V by 0 bases and J by 14 bases, and 16 bases separated the two germline ends. CDR3 sequence (DNA): TGTGCCAGCAGCCAAGATTTTGTTTCGAGTCCTCTGTTTTTT. It yields the protein CASSQDFVSSPLFF.

To note about this clonotype: A much larger clone lies a single base off, so this may be a read error. The chain uses TRBV20-1 and TRBJ2-1; 9 bases line up with TRBD1. The J segment lost 13 bases and the V segment lost 5 bases, leaving 15 bases of the junction unmatched. Germline CDR1 reads DFQATT; CDR2 reads SNEGSKA (reference sequence). CDR3 length: 14 amino acids. The CDR3, as DNA: TGCAGTGCTGGGGAGGGACAGGGTGGGAAGGCCCAGTTCTTC. Translated: CSAGEGQGGKAQFF.

This clonotype has ten or more counts. This chain links TRBV19 with TRBJ2-5; TRBD2 is a possible D gene (6 bases). The V gene lost 5 bases and the J gene lost 3 bases, with 10 bases spanning the gap. Per germline, CDR1 LNHDA and CDR2 SQIVND (reference sequence). This CDR3 region has 13 residues. The CDR3 spells CASSPGGEETQYF. CDR3 DNA: TGTGCCAGTAGTCCTGGCGGGGAAGAGACCCAGTACTTC.

The chain uses TRBV7-8 and TRBJ2-3, with 7 bases fitting TRBD1. There are 17 residues in the CDR3. V shed 5 bases, J shed 0 bases, and the junction held 11 bases outside the gene matches. The V gene's germline CDR1 is SGHVS and CDR2 FQNEAQ. The CDR3 is CASSTRTTGDSTDTQYF. The CDR3, as DNA: TGTGCCAGCAGCACCCGAACCACAGGGGATAGCACAGATACGCAGTATTTT. The full variable domain, rest sourced from reference TRBV7-8 and TRBJ2-3, is GAGVSQSPRYKVAKRGQDVALRCDPISGHVSLFWYQQALGQGPEFLTYFQNEAQLDKSGLPSDRFFAERPEGSVSTLKIQRTQQEDSAVYLCASSTRTTGDSTDTQYFGPGTRLTVL.

This clonotype was detected many times. This chain links TRBV5-1 with TRBJ1-2, with D possibly TRBD1 on 6 matching bases. The CDR3 is 14 amino acids. Germline CDR1 SGHRS, CDR2 YFSETQ. V was clipped by 0 bases and J by 8 bases, with 14 bases between them. The CDR3 DNA sequence: TGCGCCAGCAGCTTGGACCCAGGGGCGGGCGGCTACACCTTC. This sequence encodes CASSLDPGAGGYTF.

Many counts were recorded for this clonotype. This chain connects TRBV28 to TRBJ1-2; 11 bases match TRBD1. The junction had 9 bases not matched to a gene; V was cut back by 7 bases and J by 5 bases. There are 15 residues in the CDR3. Germline CDR1 and CDR2: MDHEN and SYDVKM. In DNA form, the CDR3 reads TGTGCCAGCATCCCGGGGACAGGGGGAAGGTATGGCTACACCTTC. Amino acids: CASIPGTGGRYGYTF.

This clonotype occurred many times. The chain uses TRBV3-1 and TRBJ2-2, with no clear D. Deletions cut 0 bases from V and 5 bases from J, with 10 bases between. Germline loops: CDR1 LGHDT, CDR2 YNNKEL (reference sequence). The CDR3 is 15 residues long. CDR3 sequence (DNA): TGTGCCAGCAGCCAAGATCGACGGCAGACCGGGGAGCTGTTTTTT. This translates into CASSQDRRQTGELFF.

There are many counts of this clonotype. V usage is TRBV29-1 and J usage is TRBJ2-5; D ambiguous. The CDR3 covers 13 residues. With 0 bases removed from V and 4 bases from J, the gap between germline ends came to 9 bases. CDR1 and CDR2 from the germline V gene are SQVTM and ANQGSEA. Written as DNA, the CDR3 is TGCAGCGTTGAAGATCCAAGGGTAGAGACCCAGTACTTC. Translated, it gives CSVEDPRVETQYF.

V and J are TRBV6-1 and TRBJ2-2; TRBD2 aligns across 16 bases. CDR1 is MNHNS and CDR2 is SASEGT in the germline V gene. There are 16 residues in the CDR3. The J segment lost 7 bases and the V segment lost 5 bases, leaving 4 bases of the junction unmatched. DNA of the CDR3: TGTGCCAGCAGTCAGGGACTAGCGGGAGGGGGCGGGGAGCTGTTTTTT. Translating gives CASSQGLAGGGGELFF.

In its sample, this clonotype was seen many times. At one boundary the junction diverges from the germline segment, which might be a read error. The V gene is TRBV20-1, the J gene TRBJ2-1; D possibly corresponds to TRBD2 (6 bases). The CDR3 sequence is 14 residues long. Germline V gives CDR1 DFQATT, CDR2 SNEGSKA (reference sequence). CDR3 DNA sequence: TGCAGTCCTAGAGGAGGGAGGTCCTACAATGAGCAGTTCTTC. Encoded protein: CSPRGGRSYNEQFF.

This clonotype was recorded many times. The rearrangement links TRBV7-2 to TRBJ2-3; D possibly corresponds to TRBD2 (6 bases). The CDR3 is made up of 14 amino acids. Germline CDR1 SGHTA, CDR2 FQGNSA. V was trimmed by 7 bases and J by 0 bases, leaving 11 bases between them. CDR3 sequence reads: CASTMTRSTDTQYF. Here the CDR3 DNA reads TGTGCCAGCACCATGACTAGGAGCACAGATACGCAGTATTTT.

There are many counts of this clonotype. The V and J genes are TRBV30 and TRBJ2-3; D may be TRBD1 (5 bases). Trimming removed 8 bases at V and 0 bases at J, with 15 bases between. The CDR3 sequence is 14 residues long. The germline V gene encodes CDR1 GTSNPN and CDR2 SVGIG (reference sequence). Here the CDR3 reads CAHRAGWSTDTQYF. Here the CDR3 DNA reads TGTGCCCACCGGGCAGGGTGGAGCACAGATACGCAGTATTTT.

In this sample, this clonotype turned up many times. The V gene is TRBV2, the J gene TRBJ2-3; D is ambiguous. V was cut by 7 bases and J by 0 bases, with 5 bases left in between. The CDR3 covers 12 residues. Germline V gives CDR1 SNHLY, CDR2 FYNNEI. CDR3 sequence reads: CASTVSTDTQYF. CDR3 DNA: TGTGCCAGCACGGTGAGCACAGATACGCAGTATTTT.

Many counts were recorded for this clonotype. The chain carries TRBV20-1 and TRBJ1-1; 8 nucleotides line up with TRBD1. CDR3 length: 12 residues. V shed 5 bases, J shed 8 bases, and the junction held 7 bases outside the gene matches. From germline, CDR1 is DFQATT and CDR2 SNEGSKA (reference sequence). The DNA for the CDR3 is TGCAGTGCTCAGGGGCAGGGGGCAGAAGCTTTCTTT. This translates into CSAQGQGAEAFF.